This T cell receptor beta chain appears in the sequencing data of a study of T-cell reconstitution after alpha-beta-depleted transplantation in children. Regarding the study as a whole: T cells produced anew were the main source of T-cell counts and diversity one year after transplant. Some patients showed high day-60 TCRbeta diversity, which derived from surviving recipient T cells and thymic progenitors.

It was with unique molecular identifiers that the TCRbeta library was prepared. Via MiXCR, TCRdb re-called the PCR reads, giving one row per CDR3 protein. This table has about 980,000 distinct CDR3 sequences, about 31% appearing once. Germline CDR1 is LGHDT and CDR2 is YNNKEL (reference sequence). The junction had 6 bases not matched to a gene; V was cut back by 4 bases and J by 7 bases. This CDR3 has 13 amino acids. This clonotype came up a few times. As yet, its antigen is unknown. The rearrangement joins TRBV3-1 to TRBJ2-7, with TRBD2 identical over 8 bases. This TCR derives from a boy under three years old who had a stem cell transplant for SCID, so the T cells may come from the graft donor. The sample here was PBMCs, mostly from graft donor cells, taken 360 days after TCRalphabeta/CD19-depleted stem cell transplant. CDR3: CASSPREGREQYF. The DNA for the CDR3 is TGTGCCAGCAGCCCCCGGGAGGGTCGGGAGCAGTACTTC.